One and the same sample provided the 7 T cell receptor beta chains below, sequenced in a study of vaccination and CD4 T cells after COVID-19. Oncomine TCR Beta short-read sequencing was applied to DNA from cultured CD4+ T cells. TCRdb processed the PCR reads anew with MiXCR; each CDR3 protein has one entry. The sample consists of about 15,000 distinct CDR3 sequences, under 65% of them appearing once. Treatment of the sample: roughly nine-day PBMC culture with coronavirus spike peptide pools or control peptides (ViraFEST assay). These receptors have no known antigen. Sequencing input: CD4+ T cells from blood, cultured in vitro. The origin of the receptors is a human donor who had recovered from COVID-19.

The V gene is TRBV7-2, the J gene TRBJ2-1; 7 bases map to TRBD2. Germline-derived CDR1 and CDR2 are SGHTA and FQGNSA. This CDR3 is 15 amino acids long. With V trimmed by 2 bases and J by 3 bases, 4 bases remained unmatched. Here the CDR3 DNA reads TGTGCCAGCAGCTTAACCCGGGGGGTCTACAATGAGCAGTTCTTC. It encodes CASSLTRGVYNEQFF.

The chain combines TRBV24-1 with TRBJ2-1, with unresolved D. Germline assignment: CDR1 KGHDR and CDR2 SFDVKD. The CDR3 length is 13 residues. Trimming left V 4 bases short and J 3 bases short, with 6 bases between. The CDR3 DNA is TGTGCCACCAGTGACGGCGGCTACAATGAGCAGTTCTTC. Protein: CATSDGGYNEQFF.

The J gene is TRBJ2-7, the V gene TRBV14, with D perhaps TRBD1 or TRBD2 (5 bases each). The CDR3 covers 16 residues. Germline V gene sequence: CDR1 SGHDN, CDR2 FVKESK. V lost 4 bases and J 0 bases, leaving 16 bases between the germline ends. The CDR3 spells CASSLEGQGVSYEQYF. The CDR3 DNA follows: TGTGCCAGCAGCCTCGAAGGGCAGGGAGTCTCCTACGAGCAGTACTTC.

V is TRBV6-2 or TRBV6-3 and J is TRBJ2-3; 10 bases are a match to TRBD2. The V gene end was trimmed by 4 bases and the J gene end by 0 bases; junction bases not matched to a gene: 7. Germline V CDR1 and CDR2: MNHEY, SVGEGT. This CDR3 spans 17 amino acids. The CDR3 coding sequence is TGTGCCAGCAGTTGGGGGATGACTAGCGGGAGCACAGATACGCAGTATTTT. Translating gives CASSWGMTSGSTDTQYF.

This clonotype was detected only a few times. The chain links TRBV7-3 to TRBJ2-5; TRBD1 is a possible D gene (6 bases). CDR3 length: 15 residues. V lost 2 bases and J lost 2, with 12 bases in between. CDR1 SGHTA and CDR2 FQGTGA come from the germline V gene. As DNA, the CDR3 is TGTGCCAGCAGCTTAGGGGGACACTCACAAGAGACCCAGTACTTC. Translated, it gives CASSLGGHSQETQYF. The whole variable domain, filled in from reference TRBV7-3 and TRBJ2-5, reads GAGVSQTPSNKVTEKGKYVELRCDPISGHTALYWYRQSLGQGPEFLIYFQGTGAADDSGLPNDRFFAVRPEGSVSTLKIQRTERGDSAVYLCASSLGGHSQETQYFGPGTRLLVL.

The gene calls are TRBV6-2 or TRBV6-3 and TRBJ2-1; no clear D. This CDR3 is 12 amino acids long. CDR1 MNHEY and CDR2 SVGEGT come from the germline V gene. V shed 1 base and J shed 10 bases, with 8 bases lying between them. The CDR3 loop reads CASSYYMGEQFF. The CDR3 region has the DNA TGTGCCAGCAGTTACTACATGGGCGAGCAGTTCTTC.

The chain uses TRBV7-9 and TRBJ1-1, with no clear D. V shed 4 bases and J shed 8 bases, with 17 bases lying between them. The V gene's germline CDR1 is SEHNR and CDR2 FQNEAQ (reference sequence). The CDR3 is made up of 14 amino acids. The CDR3 DNA reads TGTGCCAGCAGCTCATCCGGGCCGTGGAACGAAGCTTTCTTT. Protein sequence: CASSSSGPWNEAFF.